This T cell receptor beta chain came from a study of blood T cell repertoires in COVID-19. Study at large: The study drew acute and convalescent COVID-19 samples from the United States, Italy and Spain. PBMCs, B-cell-depleted T cells, or T cells provided the cDNA or gDNA that made up the material.

There are 16 residues in the CDR3. Original handling: Amplification of reference gene primers provided the estimated nucleated cell counts. Libraries were prepared by immunoSEQ multiplex PCR; TCRdb keeps only in-frame clonotypes and omits some of them. From that table come the V and J calls and clone size; the DNA was used to work out D and trimming. The data contain about 110,000 clones, roughly 80% of them singletons. Sequenced input: peripheral blood. The origin of this receptor is an elderly woman with acute or convalescent COVID-19. The V and J genes are TRBV21-1 and TRBJ1-2; the DNA was not compared with TRBD1, the D call given in the table. TRBV21-1 is a recognized pseudogene. Written as DNA, the CDR3 is TGTGCCAGCAGCAAAGTCCCCGGGACACTTAACTATGGCTACACCTTC. It translates to CASSKVPGTLNYGYTF.